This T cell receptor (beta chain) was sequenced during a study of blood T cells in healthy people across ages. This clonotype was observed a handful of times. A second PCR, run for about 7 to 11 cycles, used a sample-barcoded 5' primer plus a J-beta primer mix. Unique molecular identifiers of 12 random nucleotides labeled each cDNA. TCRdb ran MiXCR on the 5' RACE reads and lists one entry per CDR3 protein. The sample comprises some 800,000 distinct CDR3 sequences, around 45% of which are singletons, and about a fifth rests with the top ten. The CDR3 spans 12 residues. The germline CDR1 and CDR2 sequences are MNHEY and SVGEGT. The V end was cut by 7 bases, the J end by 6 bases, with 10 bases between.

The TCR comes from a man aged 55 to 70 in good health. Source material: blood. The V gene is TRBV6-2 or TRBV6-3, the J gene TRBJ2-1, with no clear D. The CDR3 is CASTRLGNEQFF. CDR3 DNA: TGTGCCAGCACTCGACTTGGCAATGAGCAGTTCTTC.